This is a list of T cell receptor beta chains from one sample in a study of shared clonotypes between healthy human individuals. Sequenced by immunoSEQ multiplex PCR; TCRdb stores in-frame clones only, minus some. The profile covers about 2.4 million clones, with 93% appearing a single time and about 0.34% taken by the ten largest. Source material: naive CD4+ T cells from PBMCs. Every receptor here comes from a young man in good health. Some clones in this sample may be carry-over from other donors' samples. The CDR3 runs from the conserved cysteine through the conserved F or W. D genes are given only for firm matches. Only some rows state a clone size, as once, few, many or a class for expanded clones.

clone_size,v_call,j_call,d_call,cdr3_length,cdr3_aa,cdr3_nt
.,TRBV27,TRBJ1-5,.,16,CASSLFGHHSNQPQHF,TGTGCCAGCAGTTTATTTGGACATCATAGCAATCAGCCCCAGCATTTT
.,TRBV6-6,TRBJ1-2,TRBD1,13,CASSWTGDYGYTF,TGTGCCAGCAGTTGGACAGGAGACTATGGCTACACCTTC
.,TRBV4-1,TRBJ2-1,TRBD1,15,CASSTPGGLHNEQFF,TGCGCCAGCAGCACGCCAGGGGGCCTCCACAATGAGCAGTTCTTC
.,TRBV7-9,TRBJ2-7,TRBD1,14,CASSHGTGGNEQYF,TGTGCCAGCAGCCACGGGACAGGGGGTAACGAGCAGTACTTC
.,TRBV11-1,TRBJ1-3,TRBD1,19,CASSPGQGYFSEARNTIYF,TGTGCCAGCAGCCCGGGACAGGGGTATTTTTCCGAAGCGAGAAACACCATATATTTT
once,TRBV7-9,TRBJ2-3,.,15,CASSLAGGRADTQYF,TGTGCCAGCAGCTTAGCGGGAGGTAGGGCAGATACGCAGTATTTT
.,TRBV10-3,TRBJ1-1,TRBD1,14,CAISVGQGKTEAFF,TGTGCCATCAGTGTCGGACAGGGGAAGACTGAAGCTTTCTTT
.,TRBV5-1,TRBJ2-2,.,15,CASRLILGTTGELFF,TGCGCCAGCAGGCTCATTCTAGGGACCACCGGGGAGCTGTTTTTT
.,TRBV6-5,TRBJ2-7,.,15,CASSYNRDLTYEQYF,TGTGCCAGCAGTTACAATCGCGATCTAACCTACGAGCAGTACTTC
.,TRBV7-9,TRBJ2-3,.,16,CASSFTLALGADTQYF,TGTGCCAGCAGCTTTACCCTAGCGCTTGGGGCAGATACGCAGTATTTT
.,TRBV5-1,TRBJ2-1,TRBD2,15,CASSLRTSGSSEQFF,TGCGCCAGCAGCTTACGGACTAGCGGGAGCAGTGAGCAGTTCTTC
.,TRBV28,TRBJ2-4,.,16,CASSPGGLGAKNIQYF,TGTGCCAGCAGTCCCGGGGGGCTTGGGGCCAAAAACATTCAGTACTTC
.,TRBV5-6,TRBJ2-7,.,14,CASSLGHTTYEQYF,TGTGCCAGCAGCTTAGGACATACCACCTACGAGCAGTACTTC
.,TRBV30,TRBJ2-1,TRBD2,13,CAWTGGSYNEQFF,TGTGCCTGGACCGGCGGGAGTTACAATGAGCAGTTCTTC
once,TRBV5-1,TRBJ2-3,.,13,CASSQEGTDTQYF,TGCGCCAGCAGCCAAGAGGGCACAGATACGCAGTATTTT
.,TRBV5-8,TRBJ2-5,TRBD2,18,CASSLASGTSGRWETQYF,TGTGCCAGCAGCTTGGCCTCAGGGACTAGCGGGAGGTGGGAGACCCAGTACTTC
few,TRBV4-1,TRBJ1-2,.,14,CASSQDRQGVGYTF,TGCGCCAGCAGCCAAGATCGGCAGGGCGTTGGCTACACCTTC
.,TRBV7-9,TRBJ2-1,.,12,CASSLRDNEQFF,TGTGCCAGCAGCTTACGGGACAATGAGCAGTTCTTC
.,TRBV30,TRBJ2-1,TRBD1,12,CAWGQGHNEQFF,TGTGCCTGGGGACAGGGCCACAATGAGCAGTTCTTC
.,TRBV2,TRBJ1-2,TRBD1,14,CASSELGRGYGYTF,TGTGCCAGCAGTGAACTGGGCAGGGGGTATGGCTACACCTTC
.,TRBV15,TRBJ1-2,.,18,CATSRDRDGGLGVYGYTF,TGTGCCACCAGCAGAGATAGGGACGGGGGACTGGGGGTATATGGCTACACCTTC
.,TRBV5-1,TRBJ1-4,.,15,CASSLGPFTNEKLFF,TGCGCCAGCAGCTTGGGGCCTTTTACTAATGAAAAACTGTTTTTT
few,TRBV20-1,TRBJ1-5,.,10,CSASDQPQHF,TGCAGTGCTAGTGACCAGCCCCAGCATTTT
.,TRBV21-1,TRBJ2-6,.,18,CASSKAGIVASGANVLTF,.
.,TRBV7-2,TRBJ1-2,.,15,CASSLAGQTNYGYTF,TGTGCCAGCAGCTTAGCGGGACAAACTAACTATGGCTACACCTTC
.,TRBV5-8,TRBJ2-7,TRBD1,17,CASSLWATGYTTYEQYF,TGTGCCAGCAGCTTGTGGGCGACAGGGTACACAACCTACGAGCAGTACTTC